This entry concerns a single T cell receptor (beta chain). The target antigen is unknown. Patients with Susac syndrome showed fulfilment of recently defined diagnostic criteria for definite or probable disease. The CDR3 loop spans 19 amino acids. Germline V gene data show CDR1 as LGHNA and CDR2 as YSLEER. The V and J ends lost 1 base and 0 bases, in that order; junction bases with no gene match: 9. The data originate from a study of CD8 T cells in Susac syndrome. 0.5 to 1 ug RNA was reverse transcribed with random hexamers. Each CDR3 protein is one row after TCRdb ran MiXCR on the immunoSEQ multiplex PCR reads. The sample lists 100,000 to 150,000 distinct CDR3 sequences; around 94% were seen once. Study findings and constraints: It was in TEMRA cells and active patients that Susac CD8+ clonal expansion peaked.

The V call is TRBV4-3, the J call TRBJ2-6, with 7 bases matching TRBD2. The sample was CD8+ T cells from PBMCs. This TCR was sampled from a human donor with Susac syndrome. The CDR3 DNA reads TGCGCCAGCAGCCAAGCATGGGCGGGAGCGACCTCTGGGGCCAACGTCCTGACTTTC. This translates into CASSQAWAGATSGANVLTF.